Presented here are 27 T cell receptor beta chains from one specimen sequenced in a study of T cells after yellow fever vaccination. Via MiXCR, TCRdb re-called the 5' RACE reads, giving one row per CDR3 protein. Altogether fewer than 450,000 distinct CDR3 sequences are present, under 14% being singletons, with the ten largest covering roughly 18%. The sample was PBMCs, taken on the day of the first yellow fever vaccination. These receptor sequences come from a young man who received the YFV17D yellow fever vaccine.

This clonotype was observed a few times. This chain links TRBV3-1 with TRBJ2-7; TRBD1 is a possible D gene (5 bases). The V and J ends lost 4 bases and 1 base respectively, with 14 bases between them. Per germline, CDR1 LGHDT and CDR2 YNNKEL (reference sequence). This CDR3 is built from 15 residues. The CDR3 is CASSPREIGSYEQYF. In DNA form, the CDR3 reads TGTGCCAGCAGCCCCAGGGAAATTGGTTCCTACGAGCAGTACTTC.

This clonotype was seen a handful of times. The rearrangement uses TRBV6-2 or TRBV6-3 and TRBJ2-7; 7 bases line up with TRBD1. V lost 4 bases, J lost 1 base, and 4 bases stayed unmatched. CDR3 length: 14 amino acids. The germline V gene encodes CDR1 MNHEY and CDR2 SVGEGT. CDR3 DNA sequence: TGTGCCAGCAGTTCCCCGGGACAGTCCTACGAGCAGTACGTC. It codes for CASSSPGQSYEQYV.

In its sample, this clonotype was seen a few times. The chain employs TRBV6-1 and TRBJ2-1, with unresolved D. V lost 7 bases to trimming and J lost 7 bases, with 14 bases between them. CDR1 and CDR2 from the germline V gene are MNHNS and SASEGT. The CDR3 has 13 amino acids. The CDR3 region is CASTRDQRNEQFF. The CDR3, as DNA: TGTGCCAGCACCCGCGACCAGAGGAATGAGCAGTTCTTC.

The CDR3 here is CASRRALGDEQYF. CDR3 DNA: TGTGCCAGCCGACGGGCCCTAGGAGACGAGCAGTACTTC. The chain recombines TRBV18 with TRBJ2-7; D is ambiguous. Trimming took 8 bases from V and 5 from J, leaving 16 bases between them. Germline V gene lookup returns CDR1 KGHSH and CDR2 LQKENI. This CDR3 spans 13 amino acids.

This clonotype was counted between two and nine times. The J gene is TRBJ2-2, the V gene TRBV29-1; D is uncertain. This CDR3 has 14 amino acids. Trimming shortened V by 4 bases and J by 2 bases, and 11 bases separated the two germline ends. Germline V gene sequence: CDR1 SQVTM, CDR2 ANQGSEA. The CDR3, as DNA: TGCAGCGTTGTGACGGCGGATAACACCGGGGAGCTGTTTTTT. Protein sequence: CSVVTADNTGELFF.

This clonotype was recorded a few times. The V gene is TRBV6-1, the J gene TRBJ1-5, with D unresolved. The V and J ends lost 6 bases and 3 bases respectively, with 9 bases between them. Looked up from germline, CDR1 is MNHNS and CDR2 is SASEGT. The CDR3 has 13 residues. The CDR3, as DNA: TGTGCCAGCAGGACAAGCCTCAATCAGCCCCAGCATTTT. Translated: CASRTSLNQPQHF.

The V gene is TRBV24-1, the J gene TRBJ2-1; 8 bases match TRBD2. CDR1 and CDR2 from the germline V gene are KGHDR and SFDVKD. J was trimmed by 4 bases and V by 1 base; bases with no gene match: 5. The CDR3 spans 16 residues. CDR3 nucleotides: TGTGCCACCAGTGATTTCGACAGCGGGGGTTACAATGAGCAGTTCTTC. Amino acids: CATSDFDSGGYNEQFF.

Many counts were recorded for this clonotype. The CDR3 DNA reads as TGTGCCAGCAGTTACGGTTCTCGACTGGGCTACGAGCAGTACGTC. Encoded protein: CASSYGSRLGYEQYV. V gene TRBV6-2 or TRBV6-3 combines with J gene TRBJ2-7; no firm D call. The CDR3 runs 15 residues. Germline values: CDR1 MNHEY, CDR2 SVGEGT. Trimming pared 2 bases from V and 3 bases from J, leaving 14 bases between.

The sample holds a few counts of this clonotype. This chain joins TRBV27 and TRBJ1-3, with D unresolved. With 3 bases removed from V and 4 bases from J, the gap between germline ends came to 10 bases. The CDR3 is made up of 14 amino acids. CDR1 and CDR2 (germline): MNHEY, SMNVEV (reference sequence). CDR3 residues: CASSLVGSGNTIYF. CDR3 DNA sequence: TGTGCCAGCAGTTTGGTAGGGAGCGGAAACACCATATATTTT.

By its share, this clonotype is medium-sized. The rearrangement joins TRBV29-1 to TRBJ2-7; D remains unclear. V shed 1 base and J shed 0 bases, with 7 bases lying between them. The CDR3 runs to 13 residues. The germline CDR1 and CDR2 sequences are SQVTM and ANQGSEA. CDR3 coding DNA: TGCAGCGTTGAAGGTGGGGTCTCCTACGAGCAGTACTTC. It codes for CSVEGGVSYEQYF.

This clonotype occurred many times. The V gene is TRBV5-1, the J gene TRBJ1-1; D unclear. This CDR3 region has 13 residues. CDR1 and CDR2 (germline): SGHRS, YFSETQ. The V end lost 1 base, the J end lost 9 bases, and 13 bases lay between the germline ends. The CDR3: CASSLFSTQQAFF. In DNA, the CDR3 is TGCGCCAGCAGCTTGTTTTCCACCCAGCAAGCTTTCTTT.

This clonotype was counted between two and nine times. The chain links TRBV4-2 to TRBJ2-5; TRBD2 aligns across 8 bases. Germline V gene lookup returns CDR1 LGHNA and CDR2 YNFKEQ. The V segment lost 1 base and the J segment 2 bases; nucleotides outside the gene matches: 15. This CDR3 spans 19 amino acids. The CDR3, as DNA: TGTGCCAGCAGCCAAGCGATTTTTACGACCGGGACTAGTCAAGAGACCCAGTACTTC. Its protein is CASSQAIFTTGTSQETQYF.

In this sample, this clonotype turned up many times. The rearrangement uses TRBV5-1 and TRBJ2-2, with 10 nucleotides matching TRBD2. There are 16 residues in the CDR3. The trim removed 7 bases at V and 0 bases at J, leaving 6 bases unmatched. Germline loops: CDR1 SGHRS, CDR2 YFSETQ. The CDR3 DNA reads TGCGCCAGCTGGGTCGGACTAGCGGCGAACACCGGGGAGCTGTTTTTT. This gives the protein CASWVGLAANTGELFF. The variable domain in full, completed from reference TRBV5-1 and TRBJ2-2, reads KAGVTQTPRYLIKTRGQQVTLSCSPISGHRSVSWYQQTPGQGLQFLFEYFSETQRNKGNFPGRFSGRQFSNSRSEMNVSTLELGDSALYLCASWVGLAANTGELFFGEGSRLTVL.

This clonotype was picked up a small number of times. The V gene is TRBV28, the J gene TRBJ1-3; a possible D gene is TRBD1 (6 bases). The V gene's germline CDR1 is MDHEN and CDR2 SYDVKM. CDR3 length: 17 residues. The V end was cut by 3 bases, the J end by 3 bases, with 18 bases between. The CDR3 is CASSLYSTGYSGNTIYF. The CDR3 region has the DNA TGTGCCAGCAGTTTGTATTCAACAGGGTATAGTGGAAACACCATATATTTT.

The V gene is TRBV29-1, the J gene TRBJ2-5; perhaps TRBD1 as D (8 bases). V lost 7 bases to trimming and J lost 5 bases, with 20 bases between them. Germline V gene data show CDR1 as SQVTM and CDR2 as ANQGSEA. The CDR3 loop spans 14 amino acids. In DNA form, the CDR3 reads TGCAGCGCCACGGGAGGACAGGGATGGGAGACCCAGTACTTC. This translates into CSATGGQGWETQYF.

The genes are TRBV18 and TRBJ1-6; D is perhaps TRBD1 (5 bases). Trimming left V 4 bases short and J 6 bases short, with 13 bases between. Per germline, CDR1 KGHSH and CDR2 LQKENI. The CDR3 runs 15 residues. CDR3 DNA sequence: TGTGCCAGCTCACGGGACGCTGGAGGTAATTCACCCCTCCACTTT. It translates to CASSRDAGGNSPLHF.

As regards this clonotype: A read error may be the cause here, since a much bigger clone is one base away. The V call is TRBV10-3, the J call TRBJ1-1; no firm D call. The V gene's germline CDR1 is ENHRY and CDR2 SYGVKD. The V gene lost 0 bases and the J gene lost 3 bases, with 17 bases spanning the gap. The CDR3 sequence is 17 residues long. As DNA, the CDR3 is TGTGCCATCAGTGAGTCGGCCGACGACCTTCGGGACACTGAAGCTTTCTTT. Translating it yields CAISESADDLRDTEAFF.

The chain employs TRBV7-3 and TRBJ1-1, with D possibly TRBD1 on 5 matching bases. CDR1 is SGHTA and CDR2 is FQGTGA in the germline V gene. V was clipped by 1 base and J by 6 bases, with 9 bases between them. The CDR3 covers 13 residues. CDR3 DNA sequence: TGTGCCAGCAGCTTAAAGTTAGGGGCTGAAGCTTTCTTT. This gives the protein CASSLKLGAEAFF. Full variable domain (outside the CDR3, taken from reference TRBV7-3 and TRBJ1-1): GAGVSQTPSNKVTEKGKYVELRCDPISGHTALYWYRQSLGQGPEFLIYFQGTGAADDSGLPNDRFFAVRPEGSVSTLKIQRTERGDSAVYLCASSLKLGAEAFFGQGTRLTVV.

The rearrangement joins TRBV6-2 or TRBV6-3 to TRBJ2-2; D call uncertain. The CDR3 is 11 residues long. The germline CDR1 and CDR2 sequences are MNHEY and SVGEGT. V lost 10 bases, J lost 4 bases, and 7 bases lay in between. CDR3 region: CAKDGTGELFF. CDR3 DNA: TGTGCCAAAGACGGCACCGGGGAGCTGTTTTTT.

The J gene is TRBJ2-2, the V gene TRBV6-1; 7 bases map to TRBD1. Germline CDR1 reads MNHNS; CDR2 reads SASEGT. Trimming removed 6 bases from V and 4 bases from J; junction bases left unmatched: 5. This CDR3 region has 14 residues. The CDR3 protein is CASRAGTVTGELFF. In nucleotides, the CDR3 is TGTGCCAGCAGAGCCGGGACAGTCACCGGGGAGCTGTTTTTT.

This clonotype was observed a few times. The chain has TRBV20-1 and TRBJ1-3; 9 bases are a match to TRBD1. The CDR3 loop spans 18 amino acids. J lost 0 bases, V lost 6 bases, and 15 bases had no gene match. Germline V gives CDR1 DFQATT, CDR2 SNEGSKA (reference sequence). The CDR3 nucleotides read TGCAGTGCACCTGAAATCGGGACAGGGACGAGCTCTGGAAACACCATATATTTT. Translated: CSAPEIGTGTSSGNTIYF.

This clonotype turned up a few times. The chain has TRBV2 and TRBJ2-5; 9 bases match TRBD2. This CDR3 contains 17 residues. The germline V gene encodes CDR1 SNHLY and CDR2 FYNNEI. The V and J ends lost 4 bases and 4 bases, in that order; junction bases with no gene match: 13. The CDR3 sequence: CASSAMAGGISGETQYF. The DNA for the CDR3 is TGTGCCAGCAGTGCAATGGCGGGGGGGATATCAGGAGAGACCCAGTACTTC.

This clonotype was observed a handful of times. The rearrangement links TRBV4-2 to TRBJ2-3; weak D call: TRBD2 (7 bases). V gave up 0 bases and J gave up 4 bases, with 11 bases separating them. In germline, CDR1 is LGHNA, CDR2 YNFKEQ. This CDR3 contains 15 residues. Here the CDR3 DNA reads TGTGCCAGCAGCCAAGAGGGGGGGGCCTCAGATACGCAGTATTTT. Its protein is CASSQEGGASDTQYF.

This clonotype was found a few times. The chain uses TRBV20-1 and TRBJ1-5; no reliable D call. V gave up 1 base and J gave up 4 bases, with 11 bases separating them. This CDR3 spans 14 amino acids. Germline V lookup: CDR1 DFQATT, CDR2 SNEGSKA (reference sequence). The CDR3 nucleotides read TGCAGTGCTAGAGGGCCCGTGCAAAATCAGCCCCAGCATTTT. Translation gives CSARGPVQNQPQHF.

This rearrangement joins TRBV1 to TRBJ1-4; TRBD1, the table's D call, lacks a check against the DNA. TRBV1 is described as a pseudogene. The CDR3 contains 16 residues. The CDR3 reads CTSSQEMGPLGEKLFF. CDR3 nucleotides: TGCACCAGCAGCCAAGAGATGGGACCCTTAGGAGAAAAACTGTTTTTT.

This clonotype has only a few counts. V and J are TRBV18 and TRBJ1-2; TRBD1 aligns across 7 bases. V lost 2 bases to trimming and J lost 4 bases; unmatched junction nucleotides: 4. The CDR3 covers 14 residues. Germline V gene data show CDR1 as KGHSH and CDR2 as LQKENI. In DNA form, the CDR3 reads TGTGCCAGCTCACCAAGCAGGGGGGCCTATGGCTACACCTTC. Protein: CASSPSRGAYGYTF. Filled out from reference TRBV18 and TRBJ1-2, the complete variable domain reads NAGVMQNPRHLVRRRGQEARLRCSPMKGHSHVYWYRQLPEEGLKFMVYLQKENIIDESGMPKERFSAEFPKEGPSILRIQQVVRGDSAAYFCASSPSRGAYGYTFGSGTRLTVV.

The rearrangement joins TRBV2 to TRBJ1-5; tentative D call: TRBD1 (6 bases). Germline CDR1 is SNHLY and CDR2 is FYNNEI. V dropped 5 bases and J dropped 6 bases, with 11 bases sitting between them. CDR3 length: 13 residues. DNA of the CDR3: TGTGCCAGCAGTTCAGGGGACGGTCAGCCCCAGCATTTT. Protein sequence: CASSSGDGQPQHF.